This TCR beta chain was sequenced during a study of cytomegalovirus exposure and HLA in healthy donors. Trimming at V came to 2 bases and at J to 2 bases, leaving 2 bases not matched to a gene. The CDR3 contains 15 residues. Per the germline V gene, CDR1 is SGHTA and CDR2 is FQGTGA. The PCR made use of 60 Vbeta and 13 Jbeta primers. Produced via immunoSEQ multiplex PCR; TCRdb's table is partial and in-frame only. The sample has 150,000 to 180,000 clones, more than 75% seen once. This clone was detected once. Sequencing input: PBMCs. This receptor was identified in a middle-aged woman in good health and CMV-seropositive. The V gene is TRBV7-3, the J gene TRBJ2-3, with 9 positions matching TRBD1. CDR3 sequence reads: CASSLGTGYTDTQYF. CDR3 nucleotides: TGTGCCAGCAGCTTAGGGACAGGGTACACAGATACGCAGTATTTT.